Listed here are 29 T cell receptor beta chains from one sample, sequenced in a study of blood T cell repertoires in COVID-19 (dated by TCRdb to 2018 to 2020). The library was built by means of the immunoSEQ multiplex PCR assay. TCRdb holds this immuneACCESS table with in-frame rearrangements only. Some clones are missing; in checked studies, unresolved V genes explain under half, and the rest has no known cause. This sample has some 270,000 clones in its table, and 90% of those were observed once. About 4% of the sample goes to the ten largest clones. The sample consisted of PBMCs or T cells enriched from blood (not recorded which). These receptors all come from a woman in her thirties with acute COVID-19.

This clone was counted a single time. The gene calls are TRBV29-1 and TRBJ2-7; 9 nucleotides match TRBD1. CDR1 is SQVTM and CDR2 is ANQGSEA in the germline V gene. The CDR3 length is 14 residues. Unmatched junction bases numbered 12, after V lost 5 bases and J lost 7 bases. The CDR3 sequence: CSVTKGQGSLEQYF. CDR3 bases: TGCAGCGTTACAAAGGGACAGGGATCCTTGGAGCAGTACTTC.

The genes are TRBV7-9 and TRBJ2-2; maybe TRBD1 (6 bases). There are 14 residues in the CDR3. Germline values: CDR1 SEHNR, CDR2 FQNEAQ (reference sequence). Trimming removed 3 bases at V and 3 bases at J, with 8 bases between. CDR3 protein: CASSLTGHTGELFF. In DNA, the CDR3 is TGTGCCAGCAGCTTGACAGGTCACACCGGGGAGCTGTTTTTT.

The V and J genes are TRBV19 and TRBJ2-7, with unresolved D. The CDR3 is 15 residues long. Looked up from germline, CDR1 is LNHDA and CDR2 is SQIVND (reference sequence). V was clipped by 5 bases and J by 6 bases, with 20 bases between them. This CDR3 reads CASSAPDSTFGEQYF. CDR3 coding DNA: TGTGCCAGTAGTGCTCCCGACTCGACTTTTGGCGAGCAGTACTTC.

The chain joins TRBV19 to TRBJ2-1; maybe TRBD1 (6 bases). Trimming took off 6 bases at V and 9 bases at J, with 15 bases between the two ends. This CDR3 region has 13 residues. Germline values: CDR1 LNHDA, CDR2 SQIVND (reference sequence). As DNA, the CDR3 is TGTGCCAGTAGATTACAGGGCTTGGGTGAGCAGTTCTTC. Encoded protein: CASRLQGLGEQFF.

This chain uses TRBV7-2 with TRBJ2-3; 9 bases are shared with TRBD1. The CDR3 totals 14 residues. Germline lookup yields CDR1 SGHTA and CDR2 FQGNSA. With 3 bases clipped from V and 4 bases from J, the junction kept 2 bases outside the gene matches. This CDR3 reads CASSFWTGADTQYF. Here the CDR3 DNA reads TGTGCCAGCAGCTTCTGGACAGGGGCAGATACGCAGTATTTT.

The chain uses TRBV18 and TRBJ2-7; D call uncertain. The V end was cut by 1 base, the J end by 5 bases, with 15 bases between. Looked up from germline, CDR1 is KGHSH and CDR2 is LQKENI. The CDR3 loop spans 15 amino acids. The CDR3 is CASSPRQNTADEQYF. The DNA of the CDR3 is TGTGCCAGCTCACCACGACAAAACACCGCCGACGAGCAGTACTTC.

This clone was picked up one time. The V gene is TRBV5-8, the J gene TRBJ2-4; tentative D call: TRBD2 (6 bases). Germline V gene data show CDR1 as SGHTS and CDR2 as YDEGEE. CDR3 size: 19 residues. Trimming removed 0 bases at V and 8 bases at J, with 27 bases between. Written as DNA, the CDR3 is TGTGCCAGCAGCTTGGGAAATACTGCGGCCAGCGGGTGGGTGGACATTCAGTACTTC. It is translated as CASSLGNTAASGWVDIQYF.

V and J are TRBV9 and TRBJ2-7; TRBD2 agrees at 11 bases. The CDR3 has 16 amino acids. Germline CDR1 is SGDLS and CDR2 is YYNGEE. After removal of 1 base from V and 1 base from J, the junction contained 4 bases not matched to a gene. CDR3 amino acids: CASSVTGTSGSYEQYF. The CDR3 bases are TGTGCCAGCAGCGTAACCGGGACTAGCGGATCCTACGAGCAGTACTTC.

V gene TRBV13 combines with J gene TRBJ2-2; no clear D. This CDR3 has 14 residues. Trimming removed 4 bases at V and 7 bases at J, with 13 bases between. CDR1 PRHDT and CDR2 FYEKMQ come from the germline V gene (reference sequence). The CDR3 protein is CASSSGGFIGELFF. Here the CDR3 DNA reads TGTGCCAGCAGCTCCGGCGGTTTCATCGGGGAGCTGTTTTTT.

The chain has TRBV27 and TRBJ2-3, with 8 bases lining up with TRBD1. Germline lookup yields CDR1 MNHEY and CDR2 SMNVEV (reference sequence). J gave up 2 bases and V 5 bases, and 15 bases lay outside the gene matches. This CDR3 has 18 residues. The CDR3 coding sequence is TGTGCCAGCAGTACAAACCGCTTTCCGGGACAGGACACAGATACGCAGTATTTT. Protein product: CASSTNRFPGQDTDTQYF.

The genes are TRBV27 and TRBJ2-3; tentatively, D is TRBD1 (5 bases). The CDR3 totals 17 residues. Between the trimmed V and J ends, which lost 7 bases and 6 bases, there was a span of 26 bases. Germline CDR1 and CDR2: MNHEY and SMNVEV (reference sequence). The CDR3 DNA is TGTGCCAGCATGCGCCGGACATCGGACAAGTTTGAGGATACGCAGTATTTT. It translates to CASMRRTSDKFEDTQYF.

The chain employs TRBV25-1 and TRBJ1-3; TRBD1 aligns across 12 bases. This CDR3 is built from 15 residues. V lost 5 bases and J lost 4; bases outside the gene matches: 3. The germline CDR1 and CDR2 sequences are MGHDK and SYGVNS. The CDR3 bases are TGTGCCAGCAGTAGGGACAGGGGGCGCGGAAACACCATATATTTT. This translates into CASSRDRGRGNTIYF. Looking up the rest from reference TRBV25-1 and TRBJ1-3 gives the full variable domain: EADIYQTPRYLVIGTGKKITLECSQTMGHDKMYWYQQDPGMELHLIHYSYGVNSTEKGDLSSESTVSRIRTEHFPLTLESARPSHTSQYLCASSRDRGRGNTIYFGEGSWLTVV.

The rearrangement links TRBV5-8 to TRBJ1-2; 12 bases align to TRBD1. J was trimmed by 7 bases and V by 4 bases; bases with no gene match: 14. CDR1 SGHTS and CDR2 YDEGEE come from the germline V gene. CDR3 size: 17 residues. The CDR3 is CASSPRGQGALRFGYTF. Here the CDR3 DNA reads TGTGCCAGCAGCCCCAGGGGACAGGGGGCTCTTCGGTTTGGCTACACCTTC.

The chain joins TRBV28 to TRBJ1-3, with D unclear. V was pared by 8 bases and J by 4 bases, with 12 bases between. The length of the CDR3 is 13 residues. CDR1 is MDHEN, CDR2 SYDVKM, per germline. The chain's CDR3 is CASGEDAGNTIYF. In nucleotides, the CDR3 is TGTGCCAGCGGGGAGGATGCAGGAAACACCATATATTTT.

The CDR3 DNA follows: TGCGCCAGCAGAGTGGGGAGTGTATACGAGCAGTACTTC. Translated: CASRVGSVYEQYF. The chain carries TRBV5-1 and TRBJ2-7; D perhaps matches TRBD2 (5 bases). Germline CDR1 is SGHRS and CDR2 is YFSETQ. Trimming shortened V by 5 bases and J by 4 bases, and 13 bases separated the two germline ends. The CDR3 totals 13 residues.

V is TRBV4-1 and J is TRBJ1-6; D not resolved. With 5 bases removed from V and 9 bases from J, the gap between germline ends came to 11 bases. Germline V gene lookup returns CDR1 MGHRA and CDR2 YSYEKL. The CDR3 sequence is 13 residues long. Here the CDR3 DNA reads TGCGCCAGCAGCGAACCCCACGGTTCACCCCTCCACTTT. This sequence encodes CASSEPHGSPLHF.

The CDR3 is CASSQGGALQPLGQYF. The CDR3 DNA reads TGTGCCAGCAGCCAGGGTGGGGCCCTTCAACCCCTCGGGCAGTATTTT. V usage is TRBV4-2 and J usage is TRBJ2-3; weak D call: TRBD1 (5 bases). V lost 3 bases, J lost 11 bases, and 24 bases lay in between. This CDR3 has 16 amino acids. Germline V gives CDR1 LGHNA, CDR2 YNFKEQ.

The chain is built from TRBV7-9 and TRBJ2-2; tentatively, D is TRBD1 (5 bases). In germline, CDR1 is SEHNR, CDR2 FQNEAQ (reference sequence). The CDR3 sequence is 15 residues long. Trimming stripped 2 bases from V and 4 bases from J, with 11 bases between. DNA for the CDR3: TGTGCCAGCAGCTTACCTGGCAGGGTCACCGGGGAGCTGTTTTTT. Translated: CASSLPGRVTGELFF.

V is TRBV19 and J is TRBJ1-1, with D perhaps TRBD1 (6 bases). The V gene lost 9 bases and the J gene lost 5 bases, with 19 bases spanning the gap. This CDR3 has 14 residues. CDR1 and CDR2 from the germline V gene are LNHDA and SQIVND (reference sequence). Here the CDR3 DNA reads TGTGCCAGCCAAGCAAAAGGGGGAGTAACTGAAGCTTTCTTT. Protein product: CASQAKGGVTEAFF.

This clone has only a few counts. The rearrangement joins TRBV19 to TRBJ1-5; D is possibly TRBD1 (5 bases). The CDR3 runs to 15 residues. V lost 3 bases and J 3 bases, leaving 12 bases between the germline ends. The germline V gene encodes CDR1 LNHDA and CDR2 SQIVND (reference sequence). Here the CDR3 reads CASSMGGITNQPQHF. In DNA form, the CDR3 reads TGTGCCAGTAGTATGGGGGGGATTACCAATCAGCCCCAGCATTTT.

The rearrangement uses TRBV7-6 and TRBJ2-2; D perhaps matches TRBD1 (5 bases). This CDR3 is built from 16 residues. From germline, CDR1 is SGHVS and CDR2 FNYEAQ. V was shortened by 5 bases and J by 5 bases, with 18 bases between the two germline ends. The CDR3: CASSQGEWRETGELFF. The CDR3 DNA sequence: TGTGCCAGCAGCCAGGGTGAATGGCGCGAGACCGGGGAGCTGTTTTTT. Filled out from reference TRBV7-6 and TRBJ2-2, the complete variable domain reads GAGVSQSPRYKVTKRGQDVALRCDPISGHVSLYWYRQALGQGPEFLTYFNYEAQQDKSGLPNDRFSAERPEGSISTLTIQRTEQRDSAMYRCASSQGEWRETGELFFGEGSRLTVL.

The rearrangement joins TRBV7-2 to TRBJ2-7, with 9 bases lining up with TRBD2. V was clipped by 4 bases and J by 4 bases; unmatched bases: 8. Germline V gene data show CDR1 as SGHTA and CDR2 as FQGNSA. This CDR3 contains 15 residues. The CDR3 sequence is CASSYQAGGRYEQYF. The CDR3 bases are TGTGCCAGCAGCTATCAAGCGGGAGGTCGTTACGAGCAGTACTTC.

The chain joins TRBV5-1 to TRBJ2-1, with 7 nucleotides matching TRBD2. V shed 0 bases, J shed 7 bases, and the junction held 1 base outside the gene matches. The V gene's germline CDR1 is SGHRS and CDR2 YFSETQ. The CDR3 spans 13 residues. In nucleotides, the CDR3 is TGCGCCAGCAGCTTGGAAGCGGGGAATGAGCAGTTCTTC. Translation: CASSLEAGNEQFF.

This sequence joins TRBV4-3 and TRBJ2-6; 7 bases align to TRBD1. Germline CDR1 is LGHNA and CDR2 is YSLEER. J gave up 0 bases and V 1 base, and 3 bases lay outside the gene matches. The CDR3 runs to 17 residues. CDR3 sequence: CASSQAWDSSGANVLTF. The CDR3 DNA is TGCGCCAGCAGCCAAGCATGGGACAGCTCTGGGGCCAACGTCCTGACTTTC.

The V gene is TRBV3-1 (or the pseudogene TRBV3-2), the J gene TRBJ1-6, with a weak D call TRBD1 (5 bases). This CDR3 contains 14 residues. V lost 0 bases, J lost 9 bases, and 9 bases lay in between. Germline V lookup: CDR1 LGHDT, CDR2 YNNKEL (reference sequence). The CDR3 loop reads CASSQEGGASPLHF. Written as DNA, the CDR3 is TGTGCCAGCAGCCAAGAGGGAGGGGCTTCACCCCTCCACTTT.

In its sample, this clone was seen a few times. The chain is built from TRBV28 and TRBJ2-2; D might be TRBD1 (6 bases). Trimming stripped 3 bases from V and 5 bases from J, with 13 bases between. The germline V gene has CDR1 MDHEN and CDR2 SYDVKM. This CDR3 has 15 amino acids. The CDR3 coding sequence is TGTGCCAGCAGTTTGACAGGTTTGAGTACCGGGGAGCTGTTTTTT. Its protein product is CASSLTGLSTGELFF.

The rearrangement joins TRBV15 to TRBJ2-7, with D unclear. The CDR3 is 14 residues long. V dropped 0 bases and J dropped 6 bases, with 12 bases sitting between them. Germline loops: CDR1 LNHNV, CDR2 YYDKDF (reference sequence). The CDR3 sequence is CATSRDRLFPEQYF. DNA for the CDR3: TGTGCCACCAGCAGAGACAGGCTGTTCCCCGAGCAGTACTTC. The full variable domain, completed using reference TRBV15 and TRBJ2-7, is DAMVIQNPRYQVTQFGKPVTLSCSQTLNHNVMYWYQQKSSQAPKLLFHYYDKDFNNEADTPDNFQSRRPNTSFCFLDIRSPGLGDTAMYLCATSRDRLFPEQYFGPGTRLTVT.

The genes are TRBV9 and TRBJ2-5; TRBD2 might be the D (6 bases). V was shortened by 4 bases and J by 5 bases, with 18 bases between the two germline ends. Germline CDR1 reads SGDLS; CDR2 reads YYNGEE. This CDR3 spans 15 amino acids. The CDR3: CASSFTGESSETQYF. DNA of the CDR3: TGTGCCAGCAGCTTCACGGGGGAGTCTTCGGAGACCCAGTACTTC. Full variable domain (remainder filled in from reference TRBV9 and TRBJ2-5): DSGVTQTPKHLITATGQRVTLRCSPRSGDLSVYWYQQSLDQGLQFLIQYYNGEERAKGNILERFSAQQFPDLHSELNLSSLELGDSALYFCASSFTGESSETQYFGPGTRLLVL.

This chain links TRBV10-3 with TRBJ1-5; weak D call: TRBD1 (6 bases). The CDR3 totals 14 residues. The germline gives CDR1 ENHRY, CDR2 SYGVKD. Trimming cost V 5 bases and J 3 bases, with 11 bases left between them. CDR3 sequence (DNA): TGTGCCATCAGTTCTGACAGGAACAATCAGCCCCAGCATTTT. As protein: CAISSDRNNQPQHF.